Here is one TCR beta chain with its context. Antigen: not known. Unique molecular identifiers were incorporated when the TCRbeta library was constructed. MiXCR was run by TCRdb on the PCR reads, yielding one entry per CDR3 protein. The data hold 98,000 or so distinct CDR3 sequences, with approximately 6.6% observed a single time. The data stem from a study of T-cell reconstitution after alpha-beta-depleted transplantation in children. Study observations and caveats: Several hundred rapidly expanded clones from non-depleted graft cells reportedly supplied alpha-beta T cells about two months post-transplant. Newly generated T cells supplied most T-cell counts and diversity one year post-transplant.

V was cut by 10 bases and J by 2 bases, with 13 bases left in between. The CDR3 is 14 residues long. Germline V gene data show CDR1 as SGDLS and CDR2 as YYNGEE. The starting material was PBMCs, mostly from graft donor cells, obtained 360 days after TCRalphabeta/CD19-depleted stem cell transplant. The TCR sequence derives from a male patient between 2 and 15 years old who had a stem cell transplant for acute lymphoblastic leukemia, so the T cells may come from the graft donor. The gene calls are TRBV9 and TRBJ2-6; perhaps TRBD1 as D (6 bases). The CDR3 coding sequence is TGTGCCTGCTCACAGGGAGCTGGGGCCAACGTCCTGACTTTC. Its translation is CACSQGAGANVLTF.